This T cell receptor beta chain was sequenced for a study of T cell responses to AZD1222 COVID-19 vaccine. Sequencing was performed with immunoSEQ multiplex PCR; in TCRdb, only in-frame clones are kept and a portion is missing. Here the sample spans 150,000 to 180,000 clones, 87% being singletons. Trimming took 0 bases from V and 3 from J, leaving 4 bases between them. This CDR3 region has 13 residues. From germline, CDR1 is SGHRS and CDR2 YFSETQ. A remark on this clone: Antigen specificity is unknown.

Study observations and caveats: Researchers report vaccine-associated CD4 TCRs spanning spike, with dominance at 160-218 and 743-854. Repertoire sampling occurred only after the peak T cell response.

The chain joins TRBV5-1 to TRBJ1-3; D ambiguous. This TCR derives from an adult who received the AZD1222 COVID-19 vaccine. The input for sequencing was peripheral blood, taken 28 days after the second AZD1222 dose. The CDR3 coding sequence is TGCGCCAGCAGCTTGGGAGGTGGAAACACCATATATTTT. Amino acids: CASSLGGGNTIYF.